This T cell receptor (beta chain) was recovered during a study of cytomegalovirus exposure and HLA in healthy donors. Study-wide points: TCR beta sequences numbering around 15,000 were associated with HLA alleles at 0.05 false discovery rate in a later analysis.

PCR was performed using 60 Vbeta and 13 Jbeta primers. This table comes from immunoSEQ multiplex PCR, and its TCRdb copy is limited to in-frame clones, with some not included. The sample lists about 140,000 clones, roughly 80% seen once, with less than 2% in the top ten. This CDR3 is 15 amino acids long. The germline V gene has CDR1 SGHAT and CDR2 FQNNGV. Losses at the gene ends were 0 bases for V and 2 bases for J; bases not matched to a gene: 3. A word on this clone: Antigen unknown.

The rearrangement joins TRBV11-2 to TRBJ2-7; 8 nucleotides line up with TRBD2. Sample: PBMCs. This clonotype was sampled from a man aged 35-49 years in good health and CMV-seronegative. CDR3 in amino acids: CASSLERGGTYEQYF. The CDR3 DNA sequence: TGTGCCAGCAGCTTAGAACGGGGGGGGACCTACGAGCAGTACTTC.